This is a list of T cell receptor beta chains from one sample in a study of blood T cell repertoires in COVID-19. Sequencing was performed with immunoSEQ multiplex PCR; in TCRdb, only in-frame clones are kept and a portion is missing. The table has approximately 84,000 clones, 70% to 90% seen once; the top ten hold roughly an eighth. Specimen: peripheral blood. The receptors were gathered from a human donor in a cohort sampled during active COVID-19. Both conserved end residues are part of each CDR3. Fields, in order: V gene, clone size, D gene, J gene, CDR3 DNA, CDR3 protein. D genes are given only for firm matches. The size of a clone is reported for some rows only, either as once, few or many, or as a class for expanded clones.

TRBV6-2/TRBV6-3	-	-	TRBJ2-7	TGTGCCAGCAGTTACCCCGCCTACGAGCAGTACTTC	CASSYPAYEQYF
TRBV6-1	-	TRBD1	TRBJ1-2	TGTGCCAGCAGTGATTATTGGGGACAGTCAACTGTTGGCTACACCTTC	CASSDYWGQSTVGYTF
TRBV24-1	-	TRBD2	TRBJ2-1	TGTGCCACCAGTGACCAAACGGGAGGTGGGGGACATGAGCAGTTCTTC	CATSDQTGGGGHEQFF
TRBV25-1	few	TRBD1	TRBJ1-1	TGTGCCAGCAGTCTGGCAGGGGGCTCTGAAGCTTTCTTT	CASSLAGGSEAFF
TRBV18	few	-	TRBJ2-5	TGTGCCAGCTCACCCGGACTTGAACAAGAGACCCAGTACTTC	CASSPGLEQETQYF
TRBV13	once	TRBD1	TRBJ2-7	TGTGCCAGCAGCTTAGGTGTAGGGGGCAAATCTTTCGAGCAGTACTTC	CASSLGVGGKSFEQYF
TRBV19	-	-	TRBJ1-4	TGTGCCAGTAGCCCCAGGCCCAGGGGCGACGGAACTAATGAAAAACTGTTTTTT	CASSPRPRGDGTNEKLFF
TRBV5-1	-	TRBD1	TRBJ2-1	TGCGCCAGCAGCTTGGAGGGGGCGCCCTACAATGAGCAGTTCTTC	CASSLEGAPYNEQFF
TRBV11-1	-	TRBD1	TRBJ2-7	TGTGCCAGCAGCCACGGACAGGGAGTCGGCTCCTACGAGCAGTACTTC	CASSHGQGVGSYEQYF
TRBV19	-	TRBD1	TRBJ1-6	TGTGCCAGTAGTCGCTCGGGGAACAGGGGCAATAATTCACCCCTCCACTTT	CASSRSGNRGNNSPLHF
TRBV24-1	-	-	TRBJ2-1	TGTGCCACCAGTGATTTCGGGAGAAACAATGAGCAGTTCTTC	CATSDFGRNNEQFF
TRBV6-6	-	-	TRBJ1-2	TGTGCCAGCACCAAGGGGCAGGGGATGTACTATGGCTACACCTTC	CASTKGQGMYYGYTF
TRBV6-5	-	-	TRBJ1-5	TGTGCCAGCAGTCCCGGTTCGAGTCAGCCCCAGCATTTT	CASSPGSSQPQHF
TRBV5-5	-	-	TRBJ1-6	TGTGCCAGCAGCTCAGGGGTAATGGCCCTCCACTTT	CASSSGVMALHF
TRBV27	-	-	TRBJ1-2	TGTGCCAGCAGCTATCCTACCAGGAACTATGGCTACACCTTC	CASSYPTRNYGYTF
TRBV28	few	-	TRBJ1-1	TGTGCCAGCAGTTATCTGGGACAGAACACTGAAGCTTTCTTT	CASSYLGQNTEAFF
TRBV9	-	-	TRBJ2-3	TGTGCCAGCAGCCCCCGTAGAAGTAGCACAGATACGCAGTATTTT	CASSPRRSSTDTQYF
TRBV7-6	-	TRBD1	TRBJ1-2	TGTGCCAGCAGCGCAAGACAGGGAGCCCCCGAAATCGGCTATGGCTACACCTTC	CASSARQGAPEIGYGYTF
TRBV9	-	TRBD1	TRBJ1-6	TGTGCCAGCAGCGAAGGACAGGCTCCACCCCTCCACTTT	CASSEGQAPPLHF
TRBV7-2	-	-	TRBJ2-3	TGTGCCAGCAGCTTGAGCTTACGCACAGATACGCAGTATTTT	CASSLSLRTDTQYF
TRBV15	-	-	TRBJ2-7	TGTGCCACCAGCAGAGATAGGAGGGTTAGCTACGAGCAGTACTTC	CATSRDRRVSYEQYF
TRBV7-9	-	TRBD2	TRBJ2-1	TGTGCCAGCAGCTTAGCGAGGGCTAGCGGGAGGGGTGAGCAGTTCTTC	CASSLARASGRGEQFF
TRBV15	-	-	TRBJ2-1	TGTGCCACCAGCAGGGACAGACGCTCCTACAATGAGCAGTTCTTC	CATSRDRRSYNEQFF
TRBV6-5	-	TRBD1	TRBJ2-7	TGTGCCAGCAGGAGACAGGGGCTTAGCTCCTACGAGCAGTACTTC	CASRRQGLSSYEQYF
TRBV4-1	-	TRBD1	TRBJ1-4	TGCGCCAGCAGCCAGCCCCAGGACAGGGGGACTAATGAAAAACTGTTTTTT	CASSQPQDRGTNEKLFF
TRBV5-4	-	TRBD1	TRBJ1-2	TGTGCCAGCAGCACTCCGGGACAGGGTAACTATGGCTACACCTTC	CASSTPGQGNYGYTF
TRBV19	once	-	TRBJ1-5	TGTGCCAGTAGTTACAACAATCAGCCCCAGCATTTT	CASSYNNQPQHF
TRBV4-1	-	-	TRBJ1-1	TGCGCCAGCCGCCAGACAGAATTGAACACTGAAGCTTTCTTT	CASRQTELNTEAFF
TRBV9	-	TRBD2	TRBJ2-3	TGTGCCAGCAGCGTAGCTAGCGGACTTTACACAGATACGCAGTATTTT	CASSVASGLYTDTQYF
TRBV6-2/TRBV6-3	-	-	TRBJ1-5	TGTGCCAGCAGTTACGAGGGGGTTCAGCCCCAGCATTTT	CASSYEGVQPQHF
TRBV28	once	-	TRBJ1-5	TGTGCCAGCAGTTTACTGGAGGGGTTATCGATGAATCAGCCCCAGCATTTT	CASSLLEGLSMNQPQHF
TRBV5-5	few	-	TRBJ2-7	TGTGCCAGCAGCTTGGATGGAGGAAATTACGAGCAGTACTTC	CASSLDGGNYEQYF
TRBV24-1	-	TRBD1	TRBJ1-4	TGTGCCACCAGCAAGACAGGGGGGCGTAATGAAAAACTGTTTTTT	CATSKTGGRNEKLFF
TRBV24-1	-	-	TRBJ2-6	TGTGCCACCAGTGAGGGGGGAGCCTCTGGGGCCAACGTCCTGACTTTC	CATSEGGASGANVLTF
TRBV6-1	-	TRBD1	TRBJ2-7	TGTGCCAGCAGTGAGACAGGGCCTCCCGGCGAGCAGTACTTC	CASSETGPPGEQYF
TRBV18	-	-	TRBJ1-1	TGTGCCAGCTCACCACCCTCTGCAGGGAACACTGAAGCTTTCTTT	CASSPPSAGNTEAFF
TRBV6-2/TRBV6-3	-	-	TRBJ1-1	TGTGCCAGCAGTTACCTGGCCCAGCCGGGAACTGAAGCTTTCTTT	CASSYLAQPGTEAFF
TRBV5-1	-	TRBD1	TRBJ1-1	TGCGCCAGCAGCTTGAGTCCCGGGACAGGGAGGGGAACTGAAGCTTTCTTT	CASSLSPGTGRGTEAFF
TRBV19	-	TRBD1	TRBJ2-2	TGTGCCAGTGAACAGACAGGGGCTACCGGGGAGCTGTTTTTT	CASEQTGATGELFF